Listed below are T cell receptor beta chains from one sample, sequenced in a study of T cell responses to AZD1222 COVID-19 vaccine. The protocol was immunoSEQ multiplex PCR, while the TCRdb copy is restricted to in-frame clones and leaves out a portion. This sample yields 250,000 or so clones, of which about 92% are seen a single time; less than 0.65% belongs to the top ten. Source: peripheral blood, taken on day 0 of AZD1222 vaccination. These receptors came from an adult in good health. Both conserved end residues are part of each CDR3. A D gene is named only where the DNA matches it firmly. Size is stated for part of the rows, as once, few or many counts, or as a class when the clone is expanded.

J | D | V | size | CDR3 | DNA
TRBJ1-6 | TRBD1 | TRBV6-5 | - | CASRSTGDNSPLHF | TGTGCCAGCAGGTCGACAGGGGATAATTCACCCCTCCACTTT
TRBJ2-7 | - | TRBV28 | - | CASSLFGSGEQYF | TGTGCCAGCAGTTTATTTGGTAGCGGCGAGCAGTACTTC
TRBJ2-3 | TRBD2 | TRBV10-3 | - | CAISAQLAVTDTQYF | TGTGCCATCAGTGCCCAACTAGCGGTCACAGATACGCAGTATTTT
TRBJ1-4 | - | TRBV5-1 | once | CASSFRAEKLFF | TGCGCCAGCAGCTTTCGGGCGGAAAAACTGTTTTTT
TRBJ2-1 | TRBD2 | TRBV5-1 | - | CASSSSGTSGGNEQFF | TGCGCCAGCAGCTCGTCCGGGACTAGCGGGGGAAATGAGCAGTTCTTC
TRBJ1-5 | - | TRBV28 | - | CASSLSPQLNQPQHF | TGTGCCAGCAGTTTATCCCCACAGCTCAATCAGCCCCAGCATTTT
TRBJ1-1 | - | TRBV9 | - | CASSPTQGIGTEAFF | TGTGCCAGCAGCCCCACACAGGGAATTGGCACTGAAGCTTTCTTT
TRBJ2-3 | TRBD2 | TRBV2 | - | CASISGAGVGTDTQYF | TGTGCCAGCATCTCTGGGGCGGGAGTGGGTACAGATACGCAGTATTTT
TRBJ2-3 | TRBD1 | TRBV6-5 | - | CASSYRQGRTDTQYF | TGTGCCAGCAGTTACAGACAGGGGCGCACAGATACGCAGTATTTT
TRBJ2-2 | - | TRBV5-6 | - | CASSFPGGGTGELFF | TGTGCCAGCAGCTTCCCCGGAGGGGGCACCGGGGAGCTGTTTTTT
TRBJ1-1 | TRBD1 | TRBV19 | - | CASSLTGVANEAFF | TGTGCCAGTAGTCTAACAGGGGTTGCGAATGAAGCTTTCTTT
TRBJ1-6 | - | TRBV6-1 | - | CASSEIGDSPLHF | TGTGCCAGCAGTGAAATAGGGGACTCACCCCTCCACTTT
TRBJ2-7 | TRBD1 | TRBV5-6 | - | CASSPPGDRVREQYF | TGTGCCAGCAGCCCACCGGGGGACAGGGTAAGGGAGCAGTACTTC
TRBJ2-1 | - | TRBV27 | - | CAAALSPYNEQFF | TGTGCAGCAGCCCTAAGCCCCTACAATGAGCAGTTCTTC
TRBJ2-7 | TRBD2 | TRBV28 | - | CASTSGSAYEQYF | TGTGCCAGCACGAGCGGGAGCGCCTACGAGCAGTACTTC
TRBJ2-1 | - | TRBV27 | - | CASSFWAQGFNEQFF | TGTGCCAGCAGTTTCTGGGCCCAGGGGTTCAATGAGCAGTTCTTC
TRBJ1-1 | - | TRBV28 | - | CASSVAGGGEAFF | TGTGCCAGCAGTGTGGCCGGCGGAGGTGAAGCTTTCTTT
TRBJ1-5 | TRBD1 | TRBV28 | - | CASSLQGTVNQPQHF | TGTGCCAGCAGTTTACAAGGGACAGTGAATCAGCCCCAGCATTTT
TRBJ1-5 | TRBD1 | TRBV5-5 | - | CASSLGRGSNQPQHF | TGTGCCAGCAGCTTGGGCAGGGGGAGCAATCAGCCCCAGCATTTT
TRBJ1-2 | - | TRBV6-5 | - | CASSRDIRRVGYTF | TGTGCCAGCAGTCGGGACATCCGGAGGGTCGGCTACACCTTC
TRBJ2-3 | - | TRBV24-1 | - | CATSDPFTDTQYF | TGTGCCACCAGTGACCCGTTTACAGATACGCAGTATTTT
TRBJ1-4 | TRBD1 | TRBV28 | once | CASRQGATKTTNEKLFF | TGTGCCAGCAGACAGGGGGCGACTAAAACAACTAATGAAAAACTGTTTTTT
TRBJ1-2 | - | TRBV2 | - | CASKQVEYGYTF | TGTGCCAGCAAACAAGTAGAGTATGGCTACACCTTC
TRBJ2-2 | - | TRBV27 | once | CASSWVAGELFF | TGTGCCAGCAGTTGGGTTGCCGGGGAGCTGTTTTTT
TRBJ2-7 | TRBD2 | TRBV7-6 | - | CASSPGTSGGSYEQYF | TGTGCCAGCAGCCCTGGGACTAGCGGGGGCTCCTACGAGCAGTACTTC
TRBJ2-5 | TRBD1 | TRBV24-1 | - | CATSDPTGSGETQYF | TGTGCCACCAGTGACCCGACAGGGTCGGGGGAGACCCAGTACTTC
TRBJ1-6 | - | TRBV28 | - | CASSQLRSPLHF | TGTGCCAGCAGTCAACTAAGATCACCCCTCCACTTT
TRBJ2-1 | TRBD2 | TRBV27 | - | CASSQLAGGHNEQFF | TGTGCCAGCAGCCAACTAGCGGGAGGACACAATGAGCAGTTCTTC